The sequence of this T cell receptor (beta chain) was determined in a study of blood T cell repertoires in COVID-19. Study context: The United States, Italy and Spain provided the acute and convalescent COVID-19 samples. Sources were T cells, B-cell-depleted T cells, or PBMCs; the material itself was cDNA or gDNA.

This clone was observed a handful of times. The CDR3 loop spans 18 amino acids. The V gene's germline CDR1 is SGHRS and CDR2 YFSETQ. After removal of 4 bases from V and 4 bases from J, the junction contained 11 bases not matched to a gene. As originally analysed: Scientists estimated how many nucleated cells there were by amplifying reference gene primers. Sequencing used immunoSEQ multiplex PCR; TCRdb keeps in-frame clones, though not all of them. V, J and clone size derive from that table, while D and trimming were established from the DNA sequence. Of approximately 150,000 clones listed, 82% were seen once; the top ten hold about 8.4%.

The sequence was obtained from a woman between 65 and 79 years old with acute or convalescent COVID-19. This chain joins TRBV5-1 and TRBJ2-2; TRBD2 agrees at 12 bases. The specimen was peripheral blood. CDR3 sequence (DNA): TGCGCCAGCAGCGCCTCCGGGACTAGCGGGTTCTTCACCGGGGAGCTGTTTTTT. Translated: CASSASGTSGFFTGELFF.